There are a few counts of the clone carrying this T cell receptor (beta chain). The sample originates from a study of cytomegalovirus exposure and HLA in healthy donors. Some clones are missing from TCRdb's copy, which holds only in-frame ones; the method was immunoSEQ multiplex PCR. Of over 150,000 clones listed, about 95% are singletons. This CDR3 has 16 amino acids. Germline V lookup: CDR1 SGHRS, CDR2 YFSETQ. V trimming: 4 bases; J trimming: 7 bases; junction bases outside the gene matches: 12. The chain recombines TRBV5-1 with TRBJ2-1; TRBD1 matches 9 bases. Material for sequencing was PBMCs. This clonotype was obtained from a young woman in good health and CMV-seronegative. Here the CDR3 reads CASSPQNGQGLNEQFF. CDR3 in DNA: TGCGCCAGCAGCCCTCAGAACGGACAGGGGTTAAATGAGCAGTTCTTC.